This T cell receptor beta chain was sequenced during a study of blood T cells in healthy people across ages. With a J-beta primer mix and a sample-barcoded 5' primer, a second PCR ran roughly 7 to 11 cycles. TCRdb recomputed calls from the 5' RACE reads with MiXCR, one row per CDR3 protein. Among 920,000 or so distinct CDR3 sequences, 40% to 45% were seen once, and the ten largest hold under 20%. Study-level points and caveats: It was not possible, with unsorted PBMCs, to conclusively compare naive and antigen-experienced cells.

The germline V gene has CDR1 MDHEN and CDR2 SYDVKM. The CDR3 runs 15 residues. V lost 5 bases, J lost 2 bases, and 8 bases stayed unmatched. This clonotype has only a few counts. The target antigen is unknown. The study recruited healthy Caucasian donors from Russia who were aged about 6 to 95. Sequenced: blood. The TCR comes from an older woman in good health. This chain links TRBV28 with TRBJ2-7, with TRBD1 matching over 8 bases. DNA for the CDR3: TGTGCCAGCAGTCTGATACTACAGGGGGCCTACGAGCAGTACTTC. Protein sequence: CASSLILQGAYEQYF.